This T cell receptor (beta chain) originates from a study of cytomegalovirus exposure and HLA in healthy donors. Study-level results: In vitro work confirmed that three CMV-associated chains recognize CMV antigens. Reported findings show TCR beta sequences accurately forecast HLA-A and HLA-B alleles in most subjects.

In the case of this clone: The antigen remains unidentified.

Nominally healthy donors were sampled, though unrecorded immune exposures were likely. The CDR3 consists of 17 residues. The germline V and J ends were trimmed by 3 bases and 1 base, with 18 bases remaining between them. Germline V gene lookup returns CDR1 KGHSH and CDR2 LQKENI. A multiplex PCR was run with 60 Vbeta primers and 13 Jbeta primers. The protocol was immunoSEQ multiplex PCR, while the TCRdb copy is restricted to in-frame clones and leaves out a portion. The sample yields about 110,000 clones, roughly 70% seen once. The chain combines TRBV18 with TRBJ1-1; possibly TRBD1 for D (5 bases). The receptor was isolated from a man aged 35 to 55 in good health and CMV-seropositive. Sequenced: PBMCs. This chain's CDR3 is CASSPLWDLGTNTEAFF. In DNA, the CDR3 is TGTGCCAGCTCACCCCTGTGGGACTTAGGGACGAACACTGAAGCTTTCTTT. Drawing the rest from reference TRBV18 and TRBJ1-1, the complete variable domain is NAGVMQNPRHLVRRRGQEARLRCSPMKGHSHVYWYRQLPEEGLKFMVYLQKENIIDESGMPKERFSAEFPKEGPSILRIQQVVRGDSAAYFCASSPLWDLGTNTEAFFGQGTRLTVV.